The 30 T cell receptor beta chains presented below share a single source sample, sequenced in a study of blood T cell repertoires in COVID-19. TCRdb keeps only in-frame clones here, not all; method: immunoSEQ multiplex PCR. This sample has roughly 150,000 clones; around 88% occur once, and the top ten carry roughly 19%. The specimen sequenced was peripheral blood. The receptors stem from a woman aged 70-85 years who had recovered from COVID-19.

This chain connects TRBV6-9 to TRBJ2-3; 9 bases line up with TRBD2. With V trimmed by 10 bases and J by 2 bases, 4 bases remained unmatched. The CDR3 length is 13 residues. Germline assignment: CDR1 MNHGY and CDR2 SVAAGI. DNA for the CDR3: TGTGCCACCTGCGGGGGGGCCACAGATACGCAGTATTTT. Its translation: CATCGGATDTQYF.

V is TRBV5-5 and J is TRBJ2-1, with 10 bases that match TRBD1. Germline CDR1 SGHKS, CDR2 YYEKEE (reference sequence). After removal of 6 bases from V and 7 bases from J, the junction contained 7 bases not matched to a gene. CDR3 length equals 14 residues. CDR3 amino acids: CASTPGQGRNEQFF. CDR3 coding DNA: TGTGCCAGCACCCCGGGACAGGGGAGAAATGAGCAGTTCTTC.

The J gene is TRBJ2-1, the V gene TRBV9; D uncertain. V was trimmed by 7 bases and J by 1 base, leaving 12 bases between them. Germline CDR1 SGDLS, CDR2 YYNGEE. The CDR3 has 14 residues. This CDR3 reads CASGPSLSYNEQFF. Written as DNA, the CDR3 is TGTGCCAGCGGGCCCAGTTTATCCTACAATGAGCAGTTCTTC.

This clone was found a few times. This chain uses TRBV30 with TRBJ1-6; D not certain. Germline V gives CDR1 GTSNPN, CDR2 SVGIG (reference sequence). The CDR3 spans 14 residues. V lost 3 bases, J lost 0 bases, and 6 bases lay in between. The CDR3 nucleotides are TGTGCCTGGAGGCCAGGCTCCTATAATTCACCCCTCCACTTT. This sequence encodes CAWRPGSYNSPLHF.

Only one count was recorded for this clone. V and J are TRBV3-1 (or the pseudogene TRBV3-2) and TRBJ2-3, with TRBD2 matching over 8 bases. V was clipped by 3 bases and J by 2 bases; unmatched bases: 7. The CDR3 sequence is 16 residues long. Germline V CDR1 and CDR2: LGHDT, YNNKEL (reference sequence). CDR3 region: CASSHPTSGFTDTQYF. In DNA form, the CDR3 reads TGTGCCAGCAGCCACCCTACTAGCGGATTCACAGATACGCAGTATTTT.

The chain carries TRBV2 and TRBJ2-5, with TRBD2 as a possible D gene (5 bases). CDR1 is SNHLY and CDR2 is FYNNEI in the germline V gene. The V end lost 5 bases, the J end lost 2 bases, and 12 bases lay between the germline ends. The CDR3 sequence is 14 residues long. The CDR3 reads CASSPPPGQETQYF. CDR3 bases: TGTGCCAGCAGTCCCCCCCCGGGACAAGAGACCCAGTACTTC.

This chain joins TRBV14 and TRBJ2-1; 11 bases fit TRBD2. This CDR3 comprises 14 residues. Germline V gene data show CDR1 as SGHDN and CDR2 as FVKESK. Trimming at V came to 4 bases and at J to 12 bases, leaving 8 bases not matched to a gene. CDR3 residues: CASSPGLAALGQFF. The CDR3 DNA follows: TGTGCCAGCAGCCCGGGACTAGCGGCCCTTGGGCAGTTCTTC.

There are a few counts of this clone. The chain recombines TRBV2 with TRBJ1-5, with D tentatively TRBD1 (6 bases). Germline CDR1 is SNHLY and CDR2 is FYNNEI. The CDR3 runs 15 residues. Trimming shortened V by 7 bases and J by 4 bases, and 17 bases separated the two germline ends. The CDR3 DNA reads TGTGCCAGCAATCGACGAGGGCAGGGGAATCAGCCCCAGCATTTT. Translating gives CASNRRGQGNQPQHF.

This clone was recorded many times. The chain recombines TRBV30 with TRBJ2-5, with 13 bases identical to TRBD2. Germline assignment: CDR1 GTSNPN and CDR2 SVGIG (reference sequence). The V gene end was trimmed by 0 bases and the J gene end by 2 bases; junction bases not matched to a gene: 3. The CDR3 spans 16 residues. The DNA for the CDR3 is TGTGCCTGGAGTGTACGGGGACTAGCGGGACAAGAGACCCAGTACTTC. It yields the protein CAWSVRGLAGQETQYF.

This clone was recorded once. DNA of the CDR3: TGTGCCAGCAGCTTAGAAGCAGGGGGGAATCAGCCCCAGCATTTT. As protein: CASSLEAGGNQPQHF. The chain is built from TRBV7-2 and TRBJ1-5; 7 nucleotides line up with TRBD1. The length of the CDR3 is 15 residues. Germline V CDR1 and CDR2: SGHTA, FQGNSA. Unmatched junction bases numbered 4, after V lost 1 base and J lost 4 bases.

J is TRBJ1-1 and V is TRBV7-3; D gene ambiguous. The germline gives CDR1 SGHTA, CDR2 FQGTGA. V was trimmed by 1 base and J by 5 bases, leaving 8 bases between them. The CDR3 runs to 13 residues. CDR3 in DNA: TGTGCCAGCAGCTTAAGGGCATTGACTGAAGCTTTCTTT. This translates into CASSLRALTEAFF. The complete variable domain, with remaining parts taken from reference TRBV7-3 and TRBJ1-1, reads GAGVSQTPSNKVTEKGKYVELRCDPISGHTALYWYRQSLGQGPEFLIYFQGTGAADDSGLPNDRFFAVRPEGSVSTLKIQRTERGDSAVYLCASSLRALTEAFFGQGTRLTVV.

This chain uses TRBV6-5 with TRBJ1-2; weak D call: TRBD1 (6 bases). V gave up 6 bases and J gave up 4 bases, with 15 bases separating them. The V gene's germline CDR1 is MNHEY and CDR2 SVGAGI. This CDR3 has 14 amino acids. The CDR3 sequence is CASRPLGGGYGYTF. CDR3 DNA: TGTGCCAGCAGACCACTGGGAGGGGGCTATGGCTACACCTTC.

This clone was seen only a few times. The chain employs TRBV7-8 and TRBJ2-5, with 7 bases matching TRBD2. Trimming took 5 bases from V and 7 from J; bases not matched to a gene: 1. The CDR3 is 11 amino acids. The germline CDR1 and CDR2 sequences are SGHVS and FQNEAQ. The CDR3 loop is CASSPGGTQYF. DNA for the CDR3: TGTGCCAGCAGCCCGGGGGGGACCCAGTACTTC.

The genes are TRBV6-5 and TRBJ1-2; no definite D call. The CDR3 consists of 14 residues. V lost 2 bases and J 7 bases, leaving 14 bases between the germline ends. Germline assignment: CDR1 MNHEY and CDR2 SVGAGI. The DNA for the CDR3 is TGTGCCAGCAGTTACACGACCGCGGCGGGTGGCTACACCTTC. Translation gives CASSYTTAAGGYTF.

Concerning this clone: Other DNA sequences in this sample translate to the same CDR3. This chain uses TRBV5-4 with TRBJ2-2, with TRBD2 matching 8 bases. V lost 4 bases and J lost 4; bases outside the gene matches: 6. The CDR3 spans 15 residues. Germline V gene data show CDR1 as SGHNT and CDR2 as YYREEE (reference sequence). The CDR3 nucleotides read TGTGCCAGCAGCCCCGGACTAGCTGGCACCGGGGAGCTGTTTTTT. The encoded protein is CASSPGLAGTGELFF. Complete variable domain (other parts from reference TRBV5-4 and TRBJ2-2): ETGVTQSPTHLIKTRGQQVTLRCSSQSGHNTVSWYQQALGQGPQFIFQYYREEENGRGNFPPRFSGLQFPNYSSELNVNALELDDSALYLCASSPGLAGTGELFFGEGSRLTVL.

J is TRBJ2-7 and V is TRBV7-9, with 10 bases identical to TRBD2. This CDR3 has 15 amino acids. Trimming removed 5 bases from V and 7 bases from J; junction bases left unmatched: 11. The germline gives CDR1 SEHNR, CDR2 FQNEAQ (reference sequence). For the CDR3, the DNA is TGTGCCAGCAGCCATAAAGCGGGAGGGCCGGGGGAGCAGTACTTC. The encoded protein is CASSHKAGGPGEQYF.

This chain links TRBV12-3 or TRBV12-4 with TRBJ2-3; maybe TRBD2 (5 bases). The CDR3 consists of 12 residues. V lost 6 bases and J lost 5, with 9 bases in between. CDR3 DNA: TGTGCCAGCAGCGCCGGAGGAGATACGCAGTATTTT. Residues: CASSAGGDTQYF.

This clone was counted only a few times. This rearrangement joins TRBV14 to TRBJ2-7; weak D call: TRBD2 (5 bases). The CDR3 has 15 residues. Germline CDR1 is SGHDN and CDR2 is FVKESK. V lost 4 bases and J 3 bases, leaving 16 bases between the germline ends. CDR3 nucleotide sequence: TGTGCCAGCAGCCCCACGGGGATGAGACGCTACGAGCAGTACTTC. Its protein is CASSPTGMRRYEQYF. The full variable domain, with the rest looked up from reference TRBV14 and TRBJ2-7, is EAGVTQFPSHSVIEKGQTVTLRCDPISGHDNLYWYRRVMGKEIKFLLHFVKESKQDESGMPNNRFLAERTGGTYSTLKVQPAELEDSGVYFCASSPTGMRRYEQYFGPGTRLTVT.

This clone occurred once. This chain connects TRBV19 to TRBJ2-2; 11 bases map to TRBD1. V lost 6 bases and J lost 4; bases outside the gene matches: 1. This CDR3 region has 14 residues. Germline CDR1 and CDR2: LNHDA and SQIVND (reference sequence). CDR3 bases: TGTGCCAGTAGGGGGACAGGGGGCACCGGGGAGCTGTTTTTT. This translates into CASRGTGGTGELFF.

The CDR3 spells CASSLTGTGGYEQYF. In DNA form, the CDR3 reads TGTGCCAGCAGTTTAACCGGGACAGGGGGTTACGAGCAGTACTTC. The V gene is TRBV27, the J gene TRBJ2-7; 11 bases match TRBD1. This CDR3 comprises 15 residues. With V trimmed by 2 bases and J by 4 bases, 4 bases remained unmatched. Per the germline V gene, CDR1 is MNHEY and CDR2 is SMNVEV (reference sequence).

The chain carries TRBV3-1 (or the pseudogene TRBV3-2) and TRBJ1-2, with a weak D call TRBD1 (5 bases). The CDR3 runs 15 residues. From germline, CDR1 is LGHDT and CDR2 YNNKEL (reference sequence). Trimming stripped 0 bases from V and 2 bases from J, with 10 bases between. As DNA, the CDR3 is TGTGCCAGCAGCCAAGATCCCGCAGGGAACTATGGCTACACCTTC. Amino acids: CASSQDPAGNYGYTF.

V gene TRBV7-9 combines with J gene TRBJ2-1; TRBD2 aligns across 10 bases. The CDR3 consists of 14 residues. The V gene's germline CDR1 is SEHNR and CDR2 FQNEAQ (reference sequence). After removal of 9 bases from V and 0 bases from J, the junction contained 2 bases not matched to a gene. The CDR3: CASVAGGSYNEQFF. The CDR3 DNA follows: TGTGCCAGTGTAGCGGGGGGCTCCTACAATGAGCAGTTCTTC. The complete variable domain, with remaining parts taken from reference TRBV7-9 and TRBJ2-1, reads DTGVSQNPRHKITKRGQNVTFRCDPISEHNRLYWYRQTLGQGPEFLTYFQNEAQLEKSRLLSDRFSAERPKGSFSTLEIQRTEQGDSAMYLCASVAGGSYNEQFFGPGTRLTVL.

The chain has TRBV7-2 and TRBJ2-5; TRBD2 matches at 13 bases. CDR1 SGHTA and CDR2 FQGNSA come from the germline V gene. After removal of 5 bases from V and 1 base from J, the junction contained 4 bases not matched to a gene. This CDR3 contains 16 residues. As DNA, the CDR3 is TGTGCCAGCAGCCCTCGACTAGCGGGGGGCCAAGAGACCCAGTACTTC. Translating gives CASSPRLAGGQETQYF.

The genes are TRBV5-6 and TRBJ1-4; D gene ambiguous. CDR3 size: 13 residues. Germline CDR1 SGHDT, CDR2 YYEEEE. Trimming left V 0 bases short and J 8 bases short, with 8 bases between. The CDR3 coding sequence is TGTGCCAGCAGCTTGGCCCCTAGGGAAAAACTGTTTTTT. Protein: CASSLAPREKLFF.

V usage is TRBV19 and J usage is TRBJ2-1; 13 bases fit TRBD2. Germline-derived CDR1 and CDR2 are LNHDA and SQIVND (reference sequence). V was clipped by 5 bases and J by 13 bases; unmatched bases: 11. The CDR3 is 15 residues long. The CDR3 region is CASSPGLAGAPPQFF. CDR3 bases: TGTGCCAGTAGTCCCGGACTAGCGGGAGCCCCTCCCCAGTTCTTC.

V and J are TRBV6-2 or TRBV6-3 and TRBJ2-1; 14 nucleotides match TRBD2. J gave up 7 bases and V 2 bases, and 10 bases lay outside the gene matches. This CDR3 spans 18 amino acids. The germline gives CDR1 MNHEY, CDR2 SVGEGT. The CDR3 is CASSYPGLAGGSRNEQFF. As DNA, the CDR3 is TGTGCCAGCAGTTACCCCGGACTAGCGGGAGGAAGCCGGAATGAGCAGTTCTTC.

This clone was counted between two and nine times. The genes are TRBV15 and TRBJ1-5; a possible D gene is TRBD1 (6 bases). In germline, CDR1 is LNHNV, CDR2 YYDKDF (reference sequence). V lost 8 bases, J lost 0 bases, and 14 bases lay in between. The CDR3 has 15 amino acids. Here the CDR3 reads CATETGQPSNQPQHF. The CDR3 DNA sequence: TGTGCCACCGAAACGGGACAACCTAGCAATCAGCCCCAGCATTTT.

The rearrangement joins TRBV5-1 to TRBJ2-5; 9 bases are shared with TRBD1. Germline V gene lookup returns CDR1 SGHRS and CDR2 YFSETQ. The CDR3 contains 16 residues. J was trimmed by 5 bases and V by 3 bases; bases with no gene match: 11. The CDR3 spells CASSSGHTGGAETQYF. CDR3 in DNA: TGCGCCAGCAGCTCCGGACACACAGGGGGCGCCGAGACCCAGTACTTC.

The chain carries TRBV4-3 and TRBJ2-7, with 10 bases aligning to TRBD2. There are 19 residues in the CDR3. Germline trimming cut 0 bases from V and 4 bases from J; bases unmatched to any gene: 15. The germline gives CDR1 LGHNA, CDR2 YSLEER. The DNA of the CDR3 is TGCGCCAGCAGCCAAGATCCCCCGGGGTTAGCGGGAGGTCTGTACGAGCAGTACTTC. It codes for CASSQDPPGLAGGLYEQYF.

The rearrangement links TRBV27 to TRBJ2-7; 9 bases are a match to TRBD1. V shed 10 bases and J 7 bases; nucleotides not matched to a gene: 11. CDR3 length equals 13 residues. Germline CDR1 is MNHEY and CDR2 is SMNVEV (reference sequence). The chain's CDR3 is CATRRDRAGEQYF. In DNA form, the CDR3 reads TGTGCCACCCGCCGGGACAGGGCCGGGGAGCAGTACTTC.